These 26 T cell receptor beta chains originate from one sample sequenced in a study of graft-versus-host responses after intestinal transplantation. Libraries were prepared by immunoSEQ multiplex PCR; TCRdb keeps only in-frame clonotypes and omits some of them. The sample consists of 57,000 or so clones, around 90% of them appearing once. This material consisted of PBMCs, taken around 120 days after intestinal transplantation. The receptor source for this set is a human patient who received an intestinal transplant, so some T cells may come from the graft donor.

This sequence joins TRBV27 and TRBJ2-1, with TRBD2 identical over 8 bases. Trimming took 6 bases from V and 5 from J; bases not matched to a gene: 9. CDR3 length equals 15 residues. Germline loops: CDR1 MNHEY, CDR2 SMNVEV (reference sequence). The CDR3 spells CASRKRTSRHNEQFF. The CDR3 DNA sequence: TGTGCCAGCAGGAAACGGACTAGCCGACACAATGAGCAGTTCTTC.

CDR3 nucleotide sequence: TGTGCCAGTGCGTCGGGGGAGGGAATGGGACAGCCCCAGCATTTT. Its protein is CASASGEGMGQPQHF. The V gene is TRBV19, the J gene TRBJ1-5, with a possible D match to TRBD1 (5 bases). CDR3 length: 15 residues. The V end lost 8 bases, the J end lost 7 bases, and 21 bases lay between the germline ends. Looked up from germline, CDR1 is LNHDA and CDR2 is SQIVND (reference sequence). Together with reference TRBV19 and TRBJ1-5, the CDR3 gives the full variable domain: DGGITQSPKYLFRKEGQNVTLSCEQNLNHDAMYWYRQDPGQGLRLIYYSQIVNDFQKGDIAEGYSVSREKKESFPLTVTSAQKNPTAFYLCASASGEGMGQPQHFGDGTRLSIL.

The gene calls are TRBV30 and TRBJ1-1; D is ambiguous. CDR1 GTSNPN and CDR2 SVGIG come from the germline V gene (reference sequence). The CDR3 contains 11 residues. The V and J ends lost 3 bases and 3 bases respectively, with 5 bases between them. The CDR3 loop is CAWRVYTEAFF. CDR3 nucleotide sequence: TGTGCCTGGAGGGTATACACTGAAGCTTTCTTT.

V gene TRBV5-4 combines with J gene TRBJ1-2; no reliable D call. The germline V gene has CDR1 SGHNT and CDR2 YYREEE (reference sequence). The V end was cut by 0 bases, the J end by 6 bases, with 12 bases between. The CDR3 contains 14 residues. The CDR3: CASSLGNRGNGYTF. In DNA, the CDR3 is TGTGCCAGCAGCTTGGGTAATAGAGGGAATGGCTACACCTTC.

The V gene is TRBV18, the J gene TRBJ1-1; 8 bases agree with TRBD1. The CDR3 contains 17 residues. V lost 6 bases and J lost 4; bases outside the gene matches: 16. CDR1 and CDR2 (germline): KGHSH, LQKENI. The CDR3 reads CASSFWVQTGEGTEAFF. CDR3 in DNA: TGTGCCAGCTCCTTCTGGGTCCAGACAGGGGAGGGCACTGAAGCTTTCTTT.

V gene TRBV28 combines with J gene TRBJ1-2; D is undetermined. Germline V CDR1 and CDR2: MDHEN, SYDVKM. The ends were cut back, 4 bases at V and 0 bases at J, with 3 bases in the middle. CDR3 size: 12 residues. CDR3 in DNA: TGTGCCAGCAGTTCCTCTAACTATGGCTACACCTTC. Translation: CASSSSNYGYTF.

The chain combines TRBV9 with TRBJ2-7; D unclear. V was clipped by 0 bases and J by 3 bases, with 13 bases between them. CDR1 SGDLS and CDR2 YYNGEE come from the germline V gene. CDR3 length: 15 residues. CDR3 nucleotides: TGTGCCAGCAGCGTAGCAAAACCGTCCCTCTACGAGCAGTACTTC. Translation: CASSVAKPSLYEQYF.

The chain joins TRBV18 to TRBJ2-7; 9 bases map to TRBD1. The junction had 9 bases not matched to a gene; V was cut back by 4 bases and J by 5 bases. Per germline, CDR1 KGHSH and CDR2 LQKENI. The CDR3 is made up of 15 amino acids. The CDR3 loop is CASSLTGQGRNEQYF. DNA for the CDR3: TGTGCCAGCTCACTAACGGGACAGGGCAGGAACGAGCAGTACTTC. Supplemented by reference TRBV18 and TRBJ2-7, the full variable domain reads NAGVMQNPRHLVRRRGQEARLRCSPMKGHSHVYWYRQLPEEGLKFMVYLQKENIIDESGMPKERFSAEFPKEGPSILRIQQVVRGDSAAYFCASSLTGQGRNEQYFGPGTRLTVT.

This clone was detected once. The chain has TRBV6-5 and TRBJ1-4; D call uncertain. The V and J ends lost 0 bases and 0 bases respectively, with 5 bases between them. The CDR3 totals 15 residues. Germline loops: CDR1 MNHEY, CDR2 SVGAGI. The CDR3 spells CASSYSGTTNEKLFF. The DNA for the CDR3 is TGTGCCAGCAGTTACTCCGGGACAACTAATGAAAAACTGTTTTTT.

The chain is built from TRBV7-9 and TRBJ1-1, with D perhaps matching TRBD1 (6 bases). The CDR3 totals 15 residues. Germline V CDR1 and CDR2: SEHNR, FQNEAQ (reference sequence). Trimming removed 5 bases from V and 0 bases from J, with 13 bases in between. The DNA of the CDR3 is TGTGCCAGCAGCATAATTCAGGGGATGAACACTGAAGCTTTCTTT. It translates to CASSIIQGMNTEAFF.

The chain carries TRBV11-2 and TRBJ2-1; maybe TRBD2 (6 bases). With 0 bases removed from V and 2 bases from J, the gap between germline ends came to 8 bases. CDR1 is SGHAT, CDR2 FQNNGV, per germline. The CDR3 has 15 amino acids. Here the CDR3 DNA reads TGTGCCAGCAGCTTAGAAGCGGGTACCTACAATGAGCAGTTCTTC. This gives the protein CASSLEAGTYNEQFF.

V usage is TRBV28 and J usage is TRBJ2-2; 7 nucleotides align to TRBD2. The germline V gene encodes CDR1 MDHEN and CDR2 SYDVKM. With 9 bases clipped from V and 8 bases from J, the junction kept 3 bases outside the gene matches. The CDR3 has 11 amino acids. CDR3 DNA: TGTGCCAGTGCGGGGGTGGGGGAGCTGTTTTTT. Residues: CASAGVGELFF. The entire variable domain, with the rest obtained from reference TRBV28 and TRBJ2-2, is as follows: DVKVTQSSRYLVKRTGEKVFLECVQDMDHENMFWYRQDPGLGLRLIYFSYDVKMKEKGDIPEGYSVSREKKERFSLILESASTNQTSMYLCASAGVGELFFGEGSRLTVL.

A single count supports this clone. This chain links TRBV7-9 with TRBJ2-2; weak D call: TRBD1 (5 bases). The CDR3 sequence is 12 residues long. Trimming pared 5 bases from V and 8 bases from J, leaving 9 bases between. The germline gives CDR1 SEHNR, CDR2 FQNEAQ (reference sequence). The CDR3 bases are TGTGCCAGCAGCCTGGGGCTGGGGGAGCTGTTTTTT. It codes for CASSLGLGELFF.

The chain links TRBV5-1 to TRBJ2-5; D possibly corresponds to TRBD2 (5 bases). The V gene lost 3 bases and the J gene lost 2 bases, with 14 bases spanning the gap. Germline V gives CDR1 SGHRS, CDR2 YFSETQ. The CDR3 consists of 15 residues. CDR3 DNA sequence: TGCGCCAGCAGCTGGAGGCGACAAGAACAAGAGACCCAGTACTTC. Its translation: CASSWRRQEQETQYF. Full variable domain (rest looked up from reference TRBV5-1 and TRBJ2-5): KAGVTQTPRYLIKTRGQQVTLSCSPISGHRSVSWYQQTPGQGLQFLFEYFSETQRNKGNFPGRFSGRQFSNSRSEMNVSTLELGDSALYLCASSWRRQEQETQYFGPGTRLLVL.

This chain uses TRBV5-3 with TRBJ2-3; the match to TRBD2 covers 10 bases. TRBV5-3 is marked as an open reading frame, function uncertain. Unmatched junction bases numbered 19, after V lost 0 bases and J lost 3 bases. The CDR3 consists of 21 residues. The CDR3 DNA reads TGTGCCAGAAGCTTGGCGAGACCACCCCAGCGGGAGGGCCTAATGACAGATACGCAGTATTTT. Its protein is CARSLARPPQREGLMTDTQYF.

DNA for the CDR3: TGTGCCAGCACCGACACCGTTAACACTGAAGCTTTCTTT. Amino acids: CASTDTVNTEAFF. The rearrangement joins TRBV6-1 to TRBJ1-1; unclear D gene. Germline-derived CDR1 and CDR2 are MNHNS and SASEGT. The CDR3 consists of 13 residues. Trimming shortened V by 7 bases and J by 2 bases, and 11 bases separated the two germline ends.

CDR3 amino acids: CASSSTSGDFETQYF. Here the CDR3 DNA reads TGTGCCAGCAGCTCGACTAGCGGGGATTTTGAGACCCAGTACTTC. The chain has TRBV7-8 and TRBJ2-5, with 11 bases identical to TRBD2. This CDR3 region has 15 residues. Germline assignment: CDR1 SGHVS and CDR2 FQNEAQ. J was trimmed by 5 bases and V by 4 bases; bases with no gene match: 6.

This rearrangement joins TRBV11-2 to TRBJ1-2, with 10 nucleotides matching TRBD1. J gave up 8 bases and V 0 bases, and 6 bases lay outside the gene matches. CDR1 is SGHAT, CDR2 FQNNGV, per germline. The CDR3 totals 15 residues. Written as DNA, the CDR3 is TGTGCCAGCAGCTTAGAAGGGACAGGGGTATCCGGCTACACCTTC. Translation gives CASSLEGTGVSGYTF.

This chain joins TRBV9 and TRBJ2-5; no reliable D call. The CDR3 is 13 residues long. Germline V gene sequence: CDR1 SGDLS, CDR2 YYNGEE. The germline V and J ends were trimmed by 0 bases and 5 bases, with 8 bases remaining between them. CDR3 protein: CASSVGNGETQYF. In DNA form, the CDR3 reads TGTGCCAGCAGCGTAGGGAACGGGGAGACCCAGTACTTC. The whole variable domain, remainder taken from reference TRBV9 and TRBJ2-5, is DSGVTQTPKHLITATGQRVTLRCSPRSGDLSVYWYQQSLDQGLQFLIQYYNGEERAKGNILERFSAQQFPDLHSELNLSSLELGDSALYFCASSVGNGETQYFGPGTRLLVL.

V is TRBV9 and J is TRBJ2-2; D unclear. Trimming took off 4 bases at V and 1 base at J, with 11 bases between the two ends. CDR3 length equals 15 residues. Germline assignment: CDR1 SGDLS and CDR2 YYNGEE. CDR3 coding DNA: TGTGCCAGCAGCCGACCCCAGCGGAACACCGGGGAGCTGTTTTTT. As protein: CASSRPQRNTGELFF.

V and J are TRBV27 and TRBJ2-3, with D perhaps TRBD2 (5 bases). Germline V gene sequence: CDR1 MNHEY, CDR2 SMNVEV (reference sequence). The CDR3 contains 14 residues. Trimming left V 8 bases short and J 0 bases short, with 12 bases between. The CDR3 nucleotides are TGTGCCAGCCAACTGGGCGGGAGCACAGATACGCAGTATTTT. As protein: CASQLGGSTDTQYF.

In DNA, the CDR3 is TGTGCCAGCAGTTTGGAGGGGGGGTCCTACAATGAGCAGTTCTTC. This sequence encodes CASSLEGGSYNEQFF. V is TRBV27 and J is TRBJ2-1, with D maybe TRBD2 (7 bases). The V and J ends lost 3 bases and 1 base respectively, with 10 bases between them. This CDR3 is 15 amino acids long. CDR1 and CDR2 from the germline V gene are MNHEY and SMNVEV (reference sequence).

The gene calls are TRBV7-5 and TRBJ2-1. TRBV7-5 is classified as a pseudogene. This CDR3 has 16 residues. CDR3 amino acids: CARSLGGVPSYNEQFF. CDR3 coding DNA: TGTGCCAGAAGCTTAGGAGGGGTACCCTCCTACAATGAGCAGTTCTTC.

CDR3 DNA: TGCGCCAGCAGCCAAAGGGGCAGGGGAATTTTCGAGCAGTACTTC. This translates into CASSQRGRGIFEQYF. This sequence joins TRBV4-1 and TRBJ2-5; perhaps TRBD1 as D (6 bases). The J call is doubtful: the DNA matches TRBJ2-7 better. CDR1 is MGHRA and CDR2 is YSYEKL in the germline V gene. The CDR3 length is 15 residues.

The chain recombines TRBV5-5 with TRBJ1-2; a weak D match, TRBD1 (6 bases). Deletions cut 1 base from V and 6 bases from J, with 16 bases between. The CDR3 spans 15 residues. Germline V lookup: CDR1 SGHKS, CDR2 YYEKEE (reference sequence). CDR3 sequence (DNA): TGTGCCAGCAGCTTGTACCACAGGGAAGCCAATGGCTACACCTTC. Its translation is CASSLYHREANGYTF.

With respect to this clone: The CDR3 carries no conserved terminal phenylalanine or tryptophan, so it likely arises from a read error. The rearrangement uses TRBV7-2 and TRBJ1-2; 8 bases agree with TRBD1. J lost 8 bases, V lost 2 bases, and 7 bases had no gene match. Germline CDR1 SGHTA, CDR2 FQGNSA. The CDR3 runs to 14 residues. The CDR3 here is CASSLNPGGIGYTL. The CDR3 DNA is TGTGCCAGCAGCTTAAATCCAGGGGGCATCGGCTACACCCTC.